These 11 T cell receptor beta chains share one sample of origin, sequenced in a study of blood T cells in healthy people across ages. Primers used in a second PCR of about 6 to 11 cycles were a sample-barcoded 5' primer and a J-beta primer mix. From the 5' RACE reads, TCRdb called clonotypes with MiXCR, one entry per CDR3 protein. The sample includes about 1,400,000 distinct CDR3 sequences, 35% to 45% of them seen just once. The sample consisted of blood. The receptors were gathered from a woman under 30 in good health.

This clonotype was seen just once. This chain links TRBV5-6 with TRBJ2-2; 8 bases align to TRBD2. This CDR3 is built from 17 residues. V dropped 0 bases and J dropped 7; count of bases not matched to a gene: 11. Per germline, CDR1 SGHDT and CDR2 YYEEEE. The CDR3 DNA reads as TGTGCCAGCAGCTTGGCCGCGCGGGGGGTCTTTGGCGGGGAGCTGTTTTTT. Encoded protein: CASSLAARGVFGGELFF.

In this sample, this clonotype turned up once. The V call is TRBV11-2, the J call TRBJ2-3, with 11 bases that match TRBD2. V trimming: 0 bases; J trimming: 5 bases; junction bases outside the gene matches: 4. From germline, CDR1 is SGHAT and CDR2 FQNNGV. CDR3 length: 16 amino acids. CDR3 nucleotide sequence: TGTGCCAGCAGCTTAGAACTAGCGGGAGAGATAGATACGCAGTATTTT. This gives the protein CASSLELAGEIDTQYF.

The rearrangement links TRBV30 to TRBJ2-5; 10 bases are a match to TRBD1. The end of the DNA fits TRBJ2-7 better, so the J call may be wrong. CDR1 and CDR2 from the germline V gene are GTSNPN and SVGIG (reference sequence). The CDR3 runs to 12 residues. The CDR3 here is CAGPGTGDEQYF. For the CDR3, the DNA is TGTGCCGGCCCCGGGACAGGGGACGAGCAGTACTTC.

The table lists this clonotype with a few counts. The chain is built from TRBV25-1 and TRBJ1-2, with 8 bases identical to TRBD1. The germline gives CDR1 MGHDK, CDR2 SYGVNS. The V segment lost 6 bases and the J segment 8 bases; nucleotides outside the gene matches: 14. This CDR3 has 15 residues. CDR3 DNA: TGTGCCAGCAGGGGGACAGACAGGGGTTCTTCGGGCTACACCTTC. Translation gives CASRGTDRGSSGYTF.

The gene calls are TRBV28 and TRBJ2-5, with 7 bases matching TRBD2. The CDR3 extends over 16 amino acids. Germline loops: CDR1 MDHEN, CDR2 SYDVKM. V dropped 7 bases and J dropped 2; count of bases not matched to a gene: 13. CDR3 in DNA: TGTGCCAGCACCGCCGGATCGGGAGGATTACAAGAGACCCAGTACTTC. This codes for CASTAGSGGLQETQYF.

The chain employs TRBV3-1 and TRBJ2-1; the match to TRBD1 covers 10 bases. V trimming: 4 bases; J trimming: 7 bases; junction bases outside the gene matches: 7. The CDR3 loop spans 15 amino acids. The germline gives CDR1 LGHDT, CDR2 YNNKEL (reference sequence). Written as DNA, the CDR3 is TGTGCCAGCAGCCTGGGACAGGGGCAGGGGAATGAGCAGTTCTTC. Its protein is CASSLGQGQGNEQFF.

The sample holds a few counts of this clonotype. This chain connects TRBV7-6 to TRBJ2-1; 9 bases line up with TRBD2. V lost 2 bases, J lost 15 bases, and 11 bases stayed unmatched. Germline CDR1 reads SGHVS; CDR2 reads FNYEAQ. The CDR3 covers 14 residues. The CDR3: CASSLKDSGSVRFF. Written as DNA, the CDR3 is TGTGCCAGCAGCTTAAAAGATAGCGGGAGTGTTCGGTTCTTC.

This clonotype was observed a few times. The chain has TRBV24-1 and TRBJ2-1; D ambiguous. V lost 4 bases and J lost 8, with 14 bases in between. The CDR3 spans 14 residues. In germline, CDR1 is KGHDR, CDR2 SFDVKD. CDR3 sequence: CATSDRKQRDEQFF. CDR3 in DNA: TGTGCCACCAGTGACCGGAAGCAACGGGATGAGCAGTTCTTC.

This chain links TRBV15 with TRBJ2-7; 8 bases map to TRBD2. This CDR3 is 15 amino acids long. V lost 1 base, J lost 2 bases, and 4 bases stayed unmatched. Germline CDR1 reads LNHNV; CDR2 reads YYDKDF (reference sequence). The CDR3 coding sequence is TGTGCCACCAGCAGAGCGGCGGGGGGCCCCTACGAGCAGTACTTC. Protein product: CATSRAAGGPYEQYF. Combining the CDR3 with reference TRBV15 and TRBJ2-7 gives the whole variable domain DAMVIQNPRYQVTQFGKPVTLSCSQTLNHNVMYWYQQKSSQAPKLLFHYYDKDFNNEADTPDNFQSRRPNTSFCFLDIRSPGLGDTAMYLCATSRAAGGPYEQYFGPGTRLTVT.

The gene calls are TRBV7-2 and TRBJ2-1; D uncertain. Trimming stripped 1 base from V and 9 bases from J, with 22 bases between. Germline V CDR1 and CDR2: SGHTA, FQGNSA. This CDR3 has 17 amino acids. CDR3: CASSLEYYTKGLVEQFF. For the CDR3, the DNA is TGTGCCAGCAGCTTAGAATACTACACTAAGGGTCTTGTTGAGCAGTTCTTC.

The chain has TRBV12-3 or TRBV12-4 and TRBJ2-7, with D possibly TRBD1 on 6 matching bases. This CDR3 is 14 amino acids long. V lost 5 bases and J 0 bases, leaving 11 bases between the germline ends. CDR3 loop: CASSQQTGSYEQYF. The DNA for the CDR3 is TGTGCCAGCAGTCAACAGACAGGCTCCTACGAGCAGTACTTC.